A selection of T cell receptor beta chains follows, all from one sample in a study of shared T cell receptors in the human thymus. Profiling relied on immunoSEQ multiplex PCR, and the TCRdb table lists in-frame clones only, not all of them. Of 720,000 or so clones listed, 80% to 90% were seen once; the top ten hold under 0.012%. Separately, the same data were catalogued under a study of human thymus T cells.

What was sequenced was thymocytes. The source is a girl under three years old with a congenital heart defect. The CDR3 runs from the conserved cysteine through the conserved F or W. The D gene is left open where the match is weak. Only part of the rows carry a size: once, few, many, or a class if the clone is expanded.

V,size,D,J,CDR3,DNA
TRBV20-1,NA,NA,TRBJ1-5,CSASNQGPQHF,TGCAGTGCTAGTAATCAGGGGCCCCAGCATTTT
TRBV15,NA,NA,TRBJ2-5,CATTKSRGAAQETQYF,TGTGCCACCACCAAGAGCAGGGGGGCCGCCCAAGAGACCCAGTACTTC
TRBV30,NA,TRBD1,TRBJ2-1,CAWRATGWENEQFF,TGTGCCTGGAGGGCGACAGGGTGGGAGAATGAGCAGTTCTTC
TRBV21-1,NA,NA,TRBJ2-7,CASSISTGGTAYEQYF,TGTGCCAGCAGCATTTCGACAGGGGGAACAGCCTACGAGCAGTACTTC
TRBV11-2,NA,TRBD1,TRBJ1-4,CASSHPGQGDEKLFF,TGTGCCAGCAGCCATCCGGGACAGGGGGATGAAAAACTGTTTTTT
TRBV5-4,few,NA,TRBJ2-7,CASSRGGFNEQYF,TGTGCCAGCTCGAGAGGGGGTTTTAACGAGCAGTACTTC
TRBV2,NA,NA,TRBJ2-3,CASKVDSTDTQYF,TGTGCCAGCAAAGTAGATAGCACAGATACGCAGTATTTT
TRBV12-5,NA,TRBD1,TRBJ1-2,CASGLSLTGTHGYTF,TGTGCTAGTGGTTTGTCCCTGACAGGGACCCATGGCTACACCTTC
TRBV7-9,NA,NA,TRBJ1-1,CASRPRVGGWDTEAFF,TGTGCCAGCAGACCCAGGGTGGGAGGCTGGGACACTGAAGCTTTCTTT
TRBV6-1,few,TRBD1,TRBJ2-3,CASRPGQDSTDTQYF,TGTGCCAGCAGGCCGGGACAGGATAGCACAGATACGCAGTATTTT
TRBV7-2,NA,TRBD1,TRBJ1-1,CASRPHPGTAPSMNTEAFF,TGTGCCAGCAGACCCCACCCCGGGACAGCGCCTTCGATGAACACTGAAGCTTTCTTT
TRBV28,NA,NA,TRBJ1-6,CASSFLSDSNSPLHF,TGTGCCAGCAGTTTCCTTTCAGACTCTAATTCACCCCTCCACTTT